This TCR beta chain was identified during a study of PD-1 blockade in classical Hodgkin lymphoma. For the study at large: A 3 mg/kg intravenous dose of nivolumab was received by patients every 2 weeks. General study findings and limits: A significant rise in TCR diversity was seen by C4D1 for CD4+ cells but not for CD8+ cells. Lower baseline TCR diversity was reported for newly diagnosed patients than for healthy donors. Patients starting nivolumab under 1 year after ASCT were excluded.

On this clone: Its specificity is unknown.

This CDR3 spans 13 amino acids. The junction had 6 bases not matched to a gene; V was cut back by 10 bases and J by 4 bases. Germline CDR1 reads MNHEY; CDR2 reads SMNVEV (reference sequence). Sequencing used immunoSEQ multiplex PCR; TCRdb keeps in-frame clones, though not all of them. The top ten clones hold roughly 10% of a sample with 35,000 to 45,000 clones, about 90% of them seen once. Relapse after autologous stem cell transplantation occurred in every patient, and brentuximab vedotin exposure varied. The rearrangement uses TRBV27 and TRBJ2-2, with 7 bases fitting TRBD1. This receptor was identified in a human donor with classical Hodgkin lymphoma. Material: peripheral blood mononuclear cells (PBMCs), obtained at baseline. The CDR3 DNA sequence: TGTGCCACCAAGGGGGCCGCCACCGGGGAGCTGTTTTTT. Protein product: CATKGAATGELFF.